This T cell receptor (beta chain) emerged from a study of blood T cell repertoires in COVID-19. Study in general: Italy, Spain and the United States were the sources of the convalescent and acute COVID-19 samples. PBMCs, B-cell-depleted T cells, or T cells were the source of the cDNA or gDNA that made up the material.

In the original processing: Estimation of nucleated cell counts relied on the amplification of reference gene primers. Assay used: immunoSEQ multiplex PCR; TCRdb lists only in-frame clones, some missing. D and trimming were read from the DNA, whereas the V and J calls and clone size are those reported in that table. The repertoire holds approximately 130,000 clones, with over 80% as singletons. Source material: peripheral blood. The source of this sequence is a man aged 35-49 years with active or convalescent COVID-19.

The CDR3 DNA sequence: TGTGCCAGCAGCTCCCGGACAGGGCGGGAGGAAGCTTTCTTT. Protein: CASSSRTGREEAFF. J is TRBJ1-1 and V is TRBV5-4, with TRBD1 identical over 8 bases. The CDR3 covers 14 residues. The germline V gene has CDR1 SGHNT and CDR2 YYREEE (reference sequence). Trimming cost V 3 bases and J 8 bases; bases outside gene matches: 9.